This is a list of T cell receptor beta chains from one sample in a study of CD4+ T cells in melanoma. Generated by immunoSEQ multiplex PCR, the TCRdb table keeps only in-frame clones and is missing some. Of roughly 16,000 clones detected, about 72% appear once; the ten largest clones hold around 12%. The sample taken for sequencing was cells from a culture (not recorded whether cultured in vitro). These TCRs come from a human donor with melanoma. The CDR3 runs from the conserved cysteine through the conserved F or W. The D gene is left open where the match is weak. Clone sizes are given selectively: once, few, many, or a class where the clone is expanded.

size | J | D | V | DNA | CDR3
. | TRBJ1-1 | . | TRBV18 | TGTGCCAGCTCACGGTTCGAGAACACTGAAGCTTTCTTT | CASSRFENTEAFF
once | TRBJ2-7 | . | TRBV7-8 | TGTGCCAGCTCTCCCGTTTTTTCCTACGAGCAGTACTTC | CASSPVFSYEQYF
. | TRBJ2-5 | TRBD1 | TRBV29-1 | TGCAGCGTACTGGGGGACGGACAGGCCCCTTCGTCAGAGACCCAGTACTTC | CSVLGDGQAPSSETQYF
. | TRBJ2-2 | . | TRBV5-4 | TGTGCCAGCAGCCTGGGGGTCCGGCAGGACTACACCGGGGAGCTGTTTTTT | CASSLGVRQDYTGELFF
. | TRBJ1-2 | . | TRBV7-2 | TGTGCCAGCAGCTTAGGTGGATCCGGAACACGGGGCTATGGCTACACCTTC | CASSLGGSGTRGYGYTF
once | TRBJ1-2 | . | TRBV4-3 | TGCGCCAGCAGCCAAGCCGGGCCGGGGGGGTATGGCTACACCTTC | CASSQAGPGGYGYTF
. | TRBJ2-5 | TRBD2 | TRBV5-1 | TGCGCCAGCAGCTTAGCGGGGGTAAAAGAGACCCAGTACTTC | CASSLAGVKETQYF
. | TRBJ2-3 | TRBD2 | TRBV7-2 | TGTGCCAGCAGCCTTAGCGGGGGGCCCCCCACAGATACGCAGTATTTT | CASSLSGGPPTDTQYF
once | TRBJ2-2 | TRBD2 | TRBV2 | TGTGCCAGCAGGGGACTAGCGGGGGTCACCGGGGAGCTGTTTTTT | CASRGLAGVTGELFF
. | TRBJ2-1 | TRBD1 | TRBV5-1 | TGCGCCAGCAGCTGGGGACAGGGGCGGCGGGAGCAGTTCTTC | CASSWGQGRREQFF
. | TRBJ1-2 | . | TRBV15 | TGTGCCACCAGCAGAGATAGGCGAGTCTATGGCTACACCTTC | CATSRDRRVYGYTF
. | TRBJ2-2 | TRBD2 | TRBV7-2 | TGTGCCAGCAGCTTTGGCGGGGGAAGGACCGGGGAGCTGTTTTTT | CASSFGGGRTGELFF
. | TRBJ2-7 | TRBD2 | TRBV6-1 | TGTGCCAGCAGCACTAGCGATTGGTCTTCCGAGCAGTACTTC | CASSTSDWSSEQYF
. | TRBJ1-2 | . | TRBV29-1 | TGCAGCGTTGAAGCGCCAGGGGCGCATGGCTACACCTTC | CSVEAPGAHGYTF
few | TRBJ1-3 | . | TRBV5-4 | TGTGCCAGCAGCGCCCCTACAGGTTCTGGAAACACCATATATTTT | CASSAPTGSGNTIYF
once | TRBJ1-2 | . | TRBV7-2 | TGTGCCAGCAGCCTCGGACAGCTACCTGGCTACACCTTC | CASSLGQLPGYTF
. | TRBJ2-3 | . | TRBV4-2 | TGTGCCAGCAGCCGCACTTCACCAGATACGCAGTATTTT | CASSRTSPDTQYF
. | TRBJ1-5 | . | TRBV6-5 | TGTGCCAGCAGGGACGAGGGGCATAGCAATCAGCCCCAGCATTTT | CASRDEGHSNQPQHF
. | TRBJ1-2 | . | TRBV6-5 | TGTGCCAGCAGTCGACAGGCGAATAACTATGGCTACACCTTC | CASSRQANNYGYTF
. | TRBJ1-4 | . | TRBV5-1 | TGCGCCAGCAGCTTGGACGGGGCGCGGGAAAAACTGTTTTTT | CASSLDGAREKLFF
. | TRBJ2-5 | . | TRBV11-3 | TGTGCCAGCAGCTCAGGGTCTATAGAGACCCAGTACTTC | CASSSGSIETQYF
. | TRBJ2-7 | TRBD2 | TRBV5-1 | TGCGCCAGCAGCTTGGGGCAATGGGGAGGGGAGCAGTACTTC | CASSLGQWGGEQYF
. | TRBJ2-1 | TRBD1 | TRBV5-1 | TGCGCCAGCAGCTTGAGGGGGCCGCCCTACAATGAGCAGTTCTTC | CASSLRGPPYNEQFF
. | TRBJ1-2 | TRBD1 | TRBV5-4 | TGTGCCAGCAGCCTCAACAGGGGGGTAGATGGCTACACCTTC | CASSLNRGVDGYTF
. | TRBJ2-5 | . | TRBV7-7 | TGTGCTAGCAGCTCTGACGTTGGGGGGACCCAGTACTTC | CASSSDVGGTQYF
. | TRBJ1-5 | . | TRBV5-5 | TGTGCCAGCAGCTTGGGCGGACCCCCCTATCAGCCCCAGCATTTT | CASSLGGPPYQPQHF
. | TRBJ2-1 | TRBD2 | TRBV2 | TGTGCCAGCAGTACTACCCTAGGAGCGGGGGGGAGTTTCTCCTACAATGAGCAGTTCTTC | CASSTTLGAGGSFSYNEQFF
. | TRBJ2-1 | . | TRBV11-2 | TGTGCCAGCAACAGAGGGGGTTCATACAATGAGCAGTTCTTC | CASNRGGSYNEQFF
. | TRBJ2-3 | . | TRBV18 | TGTGCCAGCTCACCAGTACTGGATACGCAGTATTTT | CASSPVLDTQYF
medium-sized | TRBJ1-1 | TRBD1 | TRBV6-1 | TGTGCCAGCAGTGCTTCAAGAGGTCTCGGGACAGGGGGTGGAGCTTTCTTT | CASSASRGLGTGGGAFF
. | TRBJ2-5 | . | TRBV5-4 | TGTGCCAGCAGCTCTGAACCGGACTTCCTTGGGGAGACCCAGTACTTC | CASSSEPDFLGETQYF
once | TRBJ1-6 | . | TRBV9 | TGTGCCAGCAGCGCAAGACAGGTCTCAAATTCACCCCTCCACTTT | CASSARQVSNSPLHF
. | TRBJ1-2 | TRBD1 | TRBV5-6 | TGTGCCAGCAGCTTGCCCAGGGGGCTCAACTATGGCTACACCTTC | CASSLPRGLNYGYTF
. | TRBJ2-7 | . | TRBV9 | TGTGCCAGCAGCATGGGACCGGCGCTCAGCTACGAGCAGTACTTC | CASSMGPALSYEQYF
. | TRBJ1-1 | . | TRBV7-9 | TGTGCCAGCAGCCAGCCACCCTTGGGACTTAAAGGAAACACTGAAGCTTTCTTT | CASSQPPLGLKGNTEAFF
. | TRBJ2-1 | TRBD2 | TRBV7-6 | TGTGCCAGCAGCTTTGGACTAGCGGGGGGGCTCTCCTACAATGAGCAGTTCTTC | CASSFGLAGGLSYNEQFF
once | TRBJ2-5 | TRBD1 | TRBV7-9 | TGTGCCAGCAGCTCAAACCCCGGGGACAGGGGAGAGACCCAGTACTTC | CASSSNPGDRGETQYF
. | TRBJ2-1 | TRBD1 | TRBV6-1 | TGTGCCAGCAGTGTGATGGGGACAGGACTCAATGAGCAGTTCTTC | CASSVMGTGLNEQFF
. | TRBJ2-3 | TRBD2 | TRBV5-4 | TGTGCCAGCAGCCTCGGAGCGGGGGTCAGCACAGATACGCAGTATTTT | CASSLGAGVSTDTQYF
. | TRBJ1-1 | TRBD1 | TRBV6-6 | TGTGCCAGCAGCCGTAGACAGGGCGTGGGGACTGAAGCTTTCTTT | CASSRRQGVGTEAFF
. | TRBJ1-4 | . | TRBV6-5 | TGTGCCAGCAGTTACTCCCGGGGCACTAATGAAAAACTGTTTTTT | CASSYSRGTNEKLFF
few | TRBJ2-7 | . | TRBV2 | TGTGCCAGCAGAGAGGGGATGGAGCAGTACTTC | CASREGMEQYF
. | TRBJ2-2 | . | TRBV7-9 | TGTGCCAGCAGTTATAGGGCCGGGGAGCTGTTTTTT | CASSYRAGELFF
. | TRBJ1-1 | . | TRBV5-1 | TGCGCCAGCAGACGCGGAGAGAGACCAGGGAGTGCTTTCTTT | CASRRGERPGSAFF
. | TRBJ2-3 | . | TRBV19 | TGTGCCAGTTTAGATCTGTCTAGCACAGATACGCAGTATTTT | CASLDLSSTDTQYF
. | TRBJ1-3 | . | TRBV2 | TGTGCCAGCAGGCAGGGGTCTCTGTTTAACACCATATATTTT | CASRQGSLFNTIYF
. | TRBJ2-3 | . | TRBV5-8 | TGTGCTTCCGGGACGCTGATTAGCACAGATACGCAGTATTTT | CASGTLISTDTQYF
once | TRBJ1-6 | TRBD1 | TRBV5-1 | TGCGCCAGCAGCTTTACAGGGGCTAATTCACCCCTCCACTTT | CASSFTGANSPLHF
. | TRBJ2-5 | . | TRBV11-1 | TGTGCCAGCAGCCCACGGTGGGGGGTTGAAGAGACCCAGTACTTC | CASSPRWGVEETQYF
. | TRBJ2-2 | TRBD1 | TRBV18 | TGTGCCAGCTCAAAGGACAGGGCGAACACCGGGGAGCTGTTTTTT | CASSKDRANTGELFF